These 9 T cell receptor beta chains originate from one sample sequenced in a study of T-cell reconstitution after alpha-beta-depleted transplantation in children. TCRbeta library construction was performed incorporating unique molecular identifiers. TCRdb re-derived calls from the PCR reads in MiXCR, one entry per CDR3 protein. The sample has around 230,000 distinct CDR3 sequences; approximately 15% are singletons. Sequencing used PBMCs, mostly from graft donor cells, obtained 360 days after TCRalphabeta/CD19-depleted stem cell transplant. The origin of the receptors is a male patient between 2 and 9 years old who had a stem cell transplant for acute lymphoblastic leukemia, so the T cells may come from the graft donor.

The chain uses TRBV10-3 and TRBJ2-5; weak D call: TRBD1 (6 bases). Germline CDR1 reads ENHRY; CDR2 reads SYGVKD. Trimming stripped 3 bases from V and 1 base from J, with 12 bases between. This CDR3 comprises 15 residues. The CDR3 nucleotides are TGTGCCATCAGTGACCTGACAGGCGGCCAAGAGACCCAGTACTTC. Encoded protein: CAISDLTGGQETQYF.

This clonotype was recorded a few times. The CDR3 DNA reads as TGTGCCAGCAGTTACGGTTTAGACGATGGGACCCAGTACTTC. This gives the protein CASSYGLDDGTQYF. V and J are TRBV6-2 or TRBV6-3 and TRBJ2-5; no definite D call. The V gene's germline CDR1 is MNHEY and CDR2 SVGEGT. Trimming took 2 bases from V and 7 from J, leaving 14 bases between them. CDR3 length: 14 amino acids.

CDR3 sequence (DNA): TGTGCCAGCGCTGGGGGGCGGGGGAACACAGATACGCAGTATTTT. Translated: CASAGGRGNTDTQYF. The chain employs TRBV12-3 or TRBV12-4 and TRBJ2-3; D is possibly TRBD2 (7 bases). CDR3 length: 15 residues. Trimming pared 8 bases from V and 2 bases from J, leaving 17 bases between.

This clonotype was counted a few times. This chain joins TRBV29-1 and TRBJ1-2, with D possibly being TRBD1 (5 bases). CDR1 is SQVTM and CDR2 is ANQGSEA in the germline V gene. Trimming stripped 0 bases from V and 4 bases from J, with 12 bases between. The CDR3 consists of 14 residues. The CDR3 is CSVEDVGAGYGYTF. In DNA form, the CDR3 reads TGCAGCGTTGAAGACGTAGGGGCCGGCTATGGCTACACCTTC.

This clonotype turned up a few times. In DNA form, the CDR3 reads TGTGCCAGCAGCTCACCCCCCCCGGGACAGGCCTCCTACGAGCAGTACTTC. Protein sequence: CASSSPPPGQASYEQYF. V and J are TRBV7-6 and TRBJ2-7, with TRBD1 matching over 8 bases. The CDR3 length is 17 residues. Germline V CDR1 and CDR2: SGHVS, FNYEAQ. Losses at the gene ends were 4 bases for V and 0 bases for J; bases not matched to a gene: 11.

The chain employs TRBV20-1 and TRBJ1-1; 7 bases align to TRBD1. CDR3 length: 14 amino acids. V gave up 5 bases and J gave up 10 bases; unmatched junction bases: 16. Germline V gene data show CDR1 as DFQATT and CDR2 as SNEGSKA (reference sequence). CDR3 bases: TGCAGTGCTGATAGGGGGCCAGGCCCTCTCGGAGCTTTCTTT. As protein: CSADRGPGPLGAFF.

This clonotype was counted between two and nine times. V and J are TRBV7-2 and TRBJ2-7, with D possibly being TRBD1 or TRBD2 (5 bases each). V was pared by 10 bases and J by 0 bases, with 10 bases between. Germline V gene data show CDR1 as SGHTA and CDR2 as FQGNSA. The CDR3 length is 12 residues. CDR3 DNA: TGTGCCACCAGGGAGAGCTCCTACGAGCAGTACTTC. This codes for CATRESSYEQYF.

The rearrangement joins TRBV20-1 to TRBJ2-7; no definite D call. This CDR3 contains 15 residues. Trimming shortened V by 1 base and J by 3 bases, and 16 bases separated the two germline ends. Looked up from germline, CDR1 is DFQATT and CDR2 is SNEGSKA (reference sequence). CDR3 residues: CSARGGSADLYEQYF. The CDR3, as DNA: TGCAGTGCTAGAGGGGGTTCGGCGGACCTCTACGAGCAGTACTTC.

In DNA form, the CDR3 reads TGTGCCACCAGCAGAGATCTCAGCCAGATTCGTGGTTCACCCCTCCACTTT. Protein: CATSRDLSQIRGSPLHF. The V call is TRBV15, the J call TRBJ1-6; D gene uncertain. Trimming shortened V by 0 bases and J by 9 bases, and 18 bases separated the two germline ends. The V gene's germline CDR1 is LNHNV and CDR2 YYDKDF (reference sequence). The CDR3 has 17 amino acids.